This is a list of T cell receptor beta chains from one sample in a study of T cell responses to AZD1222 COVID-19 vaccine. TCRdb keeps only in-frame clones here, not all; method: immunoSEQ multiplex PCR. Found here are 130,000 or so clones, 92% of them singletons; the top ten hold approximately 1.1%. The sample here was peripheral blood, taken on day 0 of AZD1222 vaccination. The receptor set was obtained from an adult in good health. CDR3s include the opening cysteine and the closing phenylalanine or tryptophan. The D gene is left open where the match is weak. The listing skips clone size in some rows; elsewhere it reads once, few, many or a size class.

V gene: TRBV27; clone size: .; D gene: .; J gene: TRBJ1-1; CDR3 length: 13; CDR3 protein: CASYSPWNTEAFF; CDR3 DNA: TGTGCCAGCTACTCCCCCTGGAACACTGAAGCTTTCTTT
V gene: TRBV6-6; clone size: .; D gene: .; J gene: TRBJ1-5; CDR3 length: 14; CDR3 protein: CASSRTGFDQPQHF; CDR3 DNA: TGTGCCAGCAGTCGAACAGGGTTTGATCAGCCCCAGCATTTT
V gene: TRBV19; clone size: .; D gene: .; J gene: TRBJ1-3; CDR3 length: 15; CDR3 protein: CASSSSYSSGNTIYF; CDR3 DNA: TGTGCCAGTAGTAGCAGTTACAGCTCTGGAAACACCATATATTTT
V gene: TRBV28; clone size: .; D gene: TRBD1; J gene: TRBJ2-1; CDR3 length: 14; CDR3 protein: CASSRPAGGNEQFF; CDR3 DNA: TGTGCCAGCAGTCGACCCGCAGGGGGCAATGAGCAGTTCTTC
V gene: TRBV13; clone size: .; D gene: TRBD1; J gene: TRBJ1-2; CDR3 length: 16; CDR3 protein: CASSGRGYRTGDGYTF; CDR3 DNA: TGTGCCAGCAGCGGCCGAGGTTACCGGACAGGGGATGGCTACACCTTC
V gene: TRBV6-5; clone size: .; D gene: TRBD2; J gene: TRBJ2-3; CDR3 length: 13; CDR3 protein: CAQGGLGTDTQYF; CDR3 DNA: TGTGCCCAAGGGGGACTAGGGACAGATACGCAGTATTTT
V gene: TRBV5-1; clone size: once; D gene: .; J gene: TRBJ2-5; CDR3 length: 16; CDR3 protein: CASSLGSLGGQETQYF; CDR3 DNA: TGCGCCAGCAGCTTGGGTTCCCTGGGAGGCCAAGAGACCCAGTACTTC
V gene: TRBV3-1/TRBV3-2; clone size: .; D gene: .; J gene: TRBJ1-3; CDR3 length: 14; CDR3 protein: CASSPIGVGNTIYF; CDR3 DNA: TGTGCCAGCAGCCCCATAGGGGTGGGAAACACCATATATTTT
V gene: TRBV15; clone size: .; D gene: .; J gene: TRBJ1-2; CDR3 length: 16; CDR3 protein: CATSRGGAGATYGYTF; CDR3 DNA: TGTGCCACCAGCAGGGGGGGTGCAGGGGCTACCTATGGCTACACCTTC
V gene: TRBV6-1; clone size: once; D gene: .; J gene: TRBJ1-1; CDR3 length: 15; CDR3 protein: CASSEAGGAGTEAFF; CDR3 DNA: TGTGCCAGCAGTGAAGCAGGGGGGGCCGGCACTGAAGCTTTCTTT
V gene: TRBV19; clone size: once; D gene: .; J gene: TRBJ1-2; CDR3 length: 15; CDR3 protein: CASSIDIGVPYGYTF; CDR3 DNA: TGTGCCAGTAGTATAGACATCGGGGTCCCCTATGGCTACACCTTC
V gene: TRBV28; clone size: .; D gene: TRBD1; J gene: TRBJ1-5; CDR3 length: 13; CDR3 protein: CASRDRGRQPQHF; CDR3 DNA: TGTGCCAGCCGGGACAGGGGTAGGCAGCCCCAGCATTTT